This T cell receptor (beta chain) comes out of a study of control samples from healthy donors and cancer patients. The junction had 4 bases not matched to a gene; V was cut back by 3 bases and J by 4 bases. This CDR3 region has 14 residues. The germline gives CDR1 SGHNT, CDR2 YYREEE (reference sequence). Data came from immunoSEQ multiplex PCR; TCRdb stores just in-frame clones and leaves some out. The sample carries tens of thousands of clones, around nine tenths recorded once. The specimen sequenced was blood. This sequence was found in a woman between 50 and 59 years old in good health. The gene calls are TRBV5-4 and TRBJ2-5; 9 bases align to TRBD1. CDR3 sequence (DNA): TGTGCCAGCAGCTCCGGGACAGGGATAGAGACCCAGTACTTC. It encodes CASSSGTGIETQYF. Complete variable domain (other parts from reference TRBV5-4 and TRBJ2-5): ETGVTQSPTHLIKTRGQQVTLRCSSQSGHNTVSWYQQALGQGPQFIFQYYREEENGRGNFPPRFSGLQFPNYSSELNVNALELDDSALYLCASSSGTGIETQYFGPGTRLLVL.